What follows are 10 T cell receptor beta chains derived from one specimen sequenced in a study of technical replicates of blood from a handful of donors. The table came from immunoSEQ multiplex PCR; TCRdb's copy has only in-frame clones and leaves some out. Counted here are about 71,000 clones, approximately 90% occurring once; the ten biggest clones make up around 4.6%. The sample consisted of PBMCs. The receptors here all came from a human donor in good health. Some clones in this sample may be carry-over from other donors' samples.

In DNA, the CDR3 is TGCGCCAGCAGTCAAAAGGGGTCCACTGAAGCTTTCTTT. Amino acids: CASSQKGSTEAFF. The J gene is TRBJ1-1, the V gene TRBV23-1; D might be TRBD1 (5 bases). TRBV23-1 is placed among ORFs of uncertain function. The CDR3 consists of 13 residues. V dropped 2 bases and J dropped 4 bases, with 8 bases sitting between them.

The CDR3 sequence: CASSDRQGAGETQYF. The CDR3 bases are TGTGCCAGCAGTGACCGACAGGGGGCTGGGGAGACCCAGTACTTC. The J gene is TRBJ2-5, the V gene TRBV2; 10 nucleotides line up with TRBD1. The germline CDR1 and CDR2 sequences are SNHLY and FYNNEI. V lost 3 bases to trimming and J lost 5 bases; unmatched junction nucleotides: 6. The CDR3 length is 15 residues.

J is TRBJ2-7 and V is TRBV4-3; 8 positions match TRBD1. CDR1 LGHNA and CDR2 YSLEER come from the germline V gene. This CDR3 comprises 15 residues. V lost 0 bases and J lost 7; bases outside the gene matches: 8. As DNA, the CDR3 is TGCGCCAGCAGCCAAGATCGGCAGGGGGCTTGGGAGCAGTACTTC. Its protein product is CASSQDRQGAWEQYF.

V usage is TRBV15 and J usage is TRBJ1-1; maybe TRBD1 (5 bases). The CDR3 totals 15 residues. Looked up from germline, CDR1 is LNHNV and CDR2 is YYDKDF (reference sequence). V lost 0 bases and J 1 base, leaving 9 bases between the germline ends. This CDR3 is CATSRDPRGNTEAFF. CDR3 DNA sequence: TGTGCCACCAGCAGAGATCCTAGGGGGAACACTGAAGCTTTCTTT. Looking up the rest from reference TRBV15 and TRBJ1-1 gives the full variable domain: DAMVIQNPRYQVTQFGKPVTLSCSQTLNHNVMYWYQQKSSQAPKLLFHYYDKDFNNEADTPDNFQSRRPNTSFCFLDIRSPGLGDTAMYLCATSRDPRGNTEAFFGQGTRLTVV.

The V call is TRBV21-1, the J call TRBJ2-7; the table's D gene call, TRBD2, was not cross checked with the DNA. TRBV21-1 is designated a pseudogene. The CDR3 length is 12 residues. The chain's CDR3 is CASSKSDYEQYF. In nucleotides, the CDR3 is TGTGCCAGCAGCAAAAGCGACTACGAGCAGTACTTC.

The gene calls are TRBV4-2 and TRBJ1-5; TRBD1 aligns across 9 bases. Looked up from germline, CDR1 is LGHNA and CDR2 is YNFKEQ. With 1 base clipped from V and 8 bases from J, the junction kept 9 bases outside the gene matches. The CDR3 length is 16 residues. CDR3 coding DNA: TGTGCCAGCAGCCAAGTAGTGGGACAGGGAGGAAAGCCCCAGCATTTT. Its translation: CASSQVVGQGGKPQHF.

V usage is TRBV2 and J usage is TRBJ2-3, with unresolved D. This CDR3 is 12 amino acids long. CDR1 is SNHLY and CDR2 is FYNNEI in the germline V gene. Trimming pared 7 bases from V and 0 bases from J, leaving 5 bases between. CDR3 in DNA: TGTGCCAGCACCGGGAGCACAGATACGCAGTATTTT. It codes for CASTGSTDTQYF. Looking up the rest from reference TRBV2 and TRBJ2-3 gives the full variable domain: EPEVTQTPSHQVTQMGQEVILRCVPISNHLYFYWYRQILGQKVEFLVSFYNNEISEKSEIFDDQFSVERPDGSNFTLKIRSTKLEDSAMYFCASTGSTDTQYFGPGTRLTVL.

This clone has a handful of counts. The J gene is TRBJ1-4, the V gene TRBV7-9, with TRBD1 as a possible D gene (5 bases). This CDR3 is built from 14 residues. Germline V lookup: CDR1 SEHNR, CDR2 FQNEAQ (reference sequence). The V end lost 5 bases, the J end lost 3 bases, and 10 bases lay between the germline ends. The CDR3 loop reads CASSVGGANEKLFF. Here the CDR3 DNA reads TGTGCCAGCAGCGTGGGGGGAGCTAATGAAAAACTGTTTTTT. Full variable domain (rest looked up from reference TRBV7-9 and TRBJ1-4): DTGVSQNPRHKITKRGQNVTFRCDPISEHNRLYWYRQTLGQGPEFLTYFQNEAQLEKSRLLSDRFSAERPKGSFSTLEIQRTEQGDSAMYLCASSVGGANEKLFFGSGTQLSVL.

The chain joins TRBV7-6 to TRBJ1-1; no firm D call. Germline loops: CDR1 SGHVS, CDR2 FNYEAQ. The CDR3 sequence is 14 residues long. V lost 0 bases, J lost 0 bases, and 5 bases lay in between. CDR3 in amino acids: CASSLAEMNTEAFF. The CDR3 DNA follows: TGTGCCAGCAGCTTAGCGGAGATGAACACTGAAGCTTTCTTT. The variable domain in full, with the rest retrieved from reference TRBV7-6 and TRBJ1-1, is GAGVSQSPRYKVTKRGQDVALRCDPISGHVSLYWYRQALGQGPEFLTYFNYEAQQDKSGLPNDRFSAERPEGSISTLTIQRTEQRDSAMYRCASSLAEMNTEAFFGQGTRLTVV.

This rearrangement joins TRBV6-6 to TRBJ1-5, with 7 bases matching TRBD1. J lost 2 bases, V lost 5 bases, and 3 bases had no gene match. This CDR3 contains 14 residues. Germline CDR1 and CDR2: MNHNY and SVGAGI (reference sequence). CDR3 sequence (DNA): TGTGCCAGCAGTGACAGGGCGGGCAATCAGCCCCAGCATTTT. This encodes CASSDRAGNQPQHF.